These 25 T cell receptor beta chains share one sample of origin, sequenced in a study of blood T cells in healthy people across ages. A second PCR, run for roughly 6 to 11 cycles, used a sample-barcoded 5' primer plus a J-beta primer mix. TCRdb ran MiXCR on the 5' RACE reads and lists one entry per CDR3 protein. This table has roughly 730,000 distinct CDR3 sequences, 56% appearing once. What was sequenced was blood. The receptors derive from a man aged 35-49 years in good health.

The chain employs TRBV10-3 and TRBJ2-5; tentative D call: TRBD2 (5 bases). This CDR3 contains 16 residues. Trimming removed 0 bases at V and 0 bases at J, with 11 bases between. CDR1 and CDR2 (germline): ENHRY, SYGVKD. The CDR3 region is CAISESRGQYQETQYF. CDR3 sequence (DNA): TGTGCCATCAGTGAGTCGAGAGGGCAGTACCAAGAGACCCAGTACTTC.

A remark on this clonotype: One junction end disagrees with the germline gene, perhaps due to a read error. V is TRBV7-9 and J is TRBJ2-1; 10 bases line up with TRBD1. Germline-derived CDR1 and CDR2 are SEHNR and FQNEAQ (reference sequence). The CDR3 is 19 residues long. The CDR3 DNA sequence: TGTGCCAGCAGCTTTCCGGGACAGGGGAGAACAGCGACCTACAATGAGCGGTTCTTC. Amino acids: CASSFPGQGRTATYNERFF.

This clonotype has more than one count but fewer than ten. V is TRBV4-2 and J is TRBJ2-3; 12 nucleotides agree with TRBD2. Germline CDR1 is LGHNA and CDR2 is YNFKEQ. V gave up 0 bases and J gave up 4 bases; unmatched junction bases: 11. This CDR3 comprises 19 residues. CDR3 protein: CASSQDPSLAGGPPDTQYF. In DNA, the CDR3 is TGTGCCAGCAGCCAAGACCCGTCTCTAGCGGGAGGGCCGCCAGATACGCAGTATTTT.

The chain recombines TRBV25-1 with TRBJ2-3; D gene unclear. The CDR3 covers 11 residues. V lost 8 bases, J lost 4 bases, and 7 bases lay in between. Germline assignment: CDR1 MGHDK and CDR2 SYGVNS. The CDR3: CASAQSDTQYF. CDR3 DNA sequence: TGTGCCAGCGCACAGTCAGATACGCAGTATTTT. The complete variable domain, with remaining parts taken from reference TRBV25-1 and TRBJ2-3, reads EADIYQTPRYLVIGTGKKITLECSQTMGHDKMYWYQQDPGMELHLIHYSYGVNSTEKGDLSSESTVSRIRTEHFPLTLESARPSHTSQYLCASAQSDTQYFGPGTRLTVL.

J is TRBJ1-1 and V is TRBV6-5; D not resolved. V was pared by 4 bases and J by 2 bases, with 11 bases between. Germline V gene sequence: CDR1 MNHEY, CDR2 SVGAGI. The CDR3 has 14 amino acids. CDR3 in amino acids: CASSSSSANTEAFF. CDR3 sequence (DNA): TGTGCCAGCAGTTCCTCCTCGGCCAACACTGAAGCTTTCTTT.

This chain uses TRBV14 with TRBJ2-2; possibly TRBD1 for D (6 bases). CDR1 is SGHDN, CDR2 FVKESK, per germline. The CDR3 has 16 amino acids. Trimming shortened V by 4 bases and J by 1 base, and 13 bases separated the two germline ends. CDR3 in DNA: TGTGCCAGCAGCCCGAGGCCAGGGGTGAACACCGGGGAGCTGTTTTTT. It translates to CASSPRPGVNTGELFF.

This clonotype came up a few times. The gene calls are TRBV29-1 and TRBJ2-1; D possibly corresponds to TRBD2 (6 bases). This CDR3 spans 11 amino acids. Germline lookup yields CDR1 SQVTM and CDR2 ANQGSEA. The V end lost 7 bases, the J end lost 7 bases, and 11 bases lay between the germline ends. CDR3 protein: CSAGRGNEQFF. The CDR3 nucleotides read TGCAGCGCGGGCCGGGGGAATGAGCAGTTCTTC.

This clonotype was counted ten times or more. This chain uses TRBV6-5 with TRBJ2-7; the match to TRBD1 covers 8 bases. The CDR3 loop spans 15 amino acids. Germline V gene sequence: CDR1 MNHEY, CDR2 SVGAGI. The V and J ends lost 4 bases and 5 bases, in that order; junction bases with no gene match: 10. In DNA, the CDR3 is TGTGCCAGCAGTTCCTTTGACAGGGGAAGCCACGAGCAGTACTTC. Translation: CASSSFDRGSHEQYF.

This rearrangement joins TRBV7-9 to TRBJ2-7, with D perhaps being TRBD1 or TRBD2 (6 bases each). Between the trimmed V and J ends, which lost 4 bases and 0 bases, there was a span of 22 bases. The germline CDR1 and CDR2 sequences are SEHNR and FQNEAQ (reference sequence). The CDR3 has 18 amino acids. CDR3 residues: CASSSWGRGGASSYEQYF. CDR3 DNA: TGTGCCAGCAGCTCCTGGGGGCGTGGCGGGGCGAGCTCCTACGAGCAGTACTTC.

This chain links TRBV20-1 with TRBJ2-3; D call uncertain. The CDR3 has 10 amino acids. CDR1 and CDR2 (germline): DFQATT, SNEGSKA (reference sequence). V was pared by 8 bases and J by 2 bases, with 5 bases between. Written as DNA, the CDR3 is TGCAGTCTCCACACAGATACGCAGTATTTT. Translation: CSLHTDTQYF.

This clonotype was seen only a few times. The rearrangement links TRBV7-3 to TRBJ2-5, with a weak D call TRBD2 (7 bases). Trimming left V 5 bases short and J 1 base short, with 14 bases between. Germline-derived CDR1 and CDR2 are SGHTA and FQGTGA. The CDR3 sequence is 15 residues long. The CDR3 nucleotides read TGTGCCAGCAGCCTTTTCGGGGGGCCCCAAGAGACCCAGTACTTC. Translated: CASSLFGGPQETQYF.

This clonotype was seen many times. This chain connects TRBV7-2 to TRBJ2-7, with D perhaps TRBD1 or TRBD2 (5 bases each). V was cut by 0 bases and J by 9 bases, with 15 bases left in between. This CDR3 is built from 14 residues. Germline lookup yields CDR1 SGHTA and CDR2 FQGNSA. CDR3 amino acids: CASSLAGPSQAQYF. As DNA, the CDR3 is TGTGCCAGCAGCTTAGCGGGACCGTCCCAGGCGCAGTACTTC.

The J gene is TRBJ1-2, the V gene TRBV30; tentative D call: TRBD1 (6 bases). Per the germline V gene, CDR1 is GTSNPN and CDR2 is SVGIG (reference sequence). This CDR3 is 13 amino acids long. Trimming took off 1 base at V and 3 bases at J, with 9 bases between the two ends. The CDR3 DNA sequence: TGTGCCTGGAGTGGGACAGCCGACTATGGCTACACCTTC. Its translation is CAWSGTADYGYTF.

The V gene is TRBV6-2 or TRBV6-3, the J gene TRBJ2-4; the D gene is possibly TRBD2 (6 bases). V dropped 7 bases and J dropped 6 bases, with 13 bases sitting between them. The CDR3 loop spans 13 amino acids. CDR1 and CDR2 (germline): MNHEY, SVGEGT. CDR3 protein: CASKGGSRNIQYF. The CDR3 nucleotides read TGTGCCAGCAAAGGAGGGTCGAGAAACATTCAGTACTTC.

This chain links TRBV20-1 with TRBJ2-1, with a possible D match to TRBD2 (6 bases). The germline gives CDR1 DFQATT, CDR2 SNEGSKA (reference sequence). There are 13 residues in the CDR3. Trimming removed 5 bases at V and 3 bases at J, with 11 bases between. The CDR3 DNA follows: TGCAGTGCTCCTCGGGAGCTCTACAATGAGCAGTTCTTC. Its protein product is CSAPRELYNEQFF.

The chain recombines TRBV5-1 with TRBJ2-3; 8 positions match TRBD2. CDR1 is SGHRS and CDR2 is YFSETQ in the germline V gene. The J segment lost 6 bases and the V segment lost 0 bases, leaving 6 bases of the junction unmatched. The length of the CDR3 is 15 residues. The CDR3: CASSLGAGVDDTQYF. CDR3 nucleotide sequence: TGCGCCAGCAGCTTGGGAGCGGGAGTGGATGATACGCAGTATTTT.

This clonotype was seen at least ten times. V and J are TRBV27 and TRBJ1-6; D uncertain. Trimming shortened V by 6 bases and J by 6 bases, and 12 bases separated the two germline ends. Germline values: CDR1 MNHEY, CDR2 SMNVEV (reference sequence). There are 14 residues in the CDR3. Here the CDR3 DNA reads TGTGCCAGCAGCCTTTTTTTGGGTAATTCACCCCTCCACTTT. Encoded protein: CASSLFLGNSPLHF.

This clonotype was picked up a small number of times. J is TRBJ1-2 and V is TRBV10-3; unclear D gene. The V end was cut by 2 bases, the J end by 4 bases, with 11 bases between. Germline CDR1 reads ENHRY; CDR2 reads SYGVKD. The CDR3 contains 14 residues. CDR3 in amino acids: CAISEGQFGYGYTF. The CDR3 DNA sequence: TGTGCCATCAGTGAGGGGCAATTCGGCTATGGCTACACCTTC.

The chain carries TRBV7-8 and TRBJ2-3; TRBD2 aligns across 13 bases. Germline V gives CDR1 SGHVS, CDR2 FQNEAQ. The CDR3 runs to 20 residues. J was trimmed by 4 bases and V by 1 base; bases with no gene match: 14. CDR3: CASSLGTPLAGGPFADTQYF. In nucleotides, the CDR3 is TGTGCCAGCAGCTTAGGGACCCCACTAGCGGGGGGGCCGTTTGCAGATACGCAGTATTTT.

The chain couples TRBV21-1 to TRBJ2-4. TRBV21-1 is a recognized pseudogene. The CDR3 contains 10 residues. The CDR3 sequence: CANDPCKQYF. As DNA, the CDR3 is TGTGCAAACGACCCGTGCAAGCAGTACTTC.

V usage is TRBV24-1 and J usage is TRBJ2-7; D might be TRBD1 (5 bases). The CDR3 contains 15 residues. CDR1 and CDR2 from the germline V gene are KGHDR and SFDVKD. V lost 2 bases and J 0 bases, leaving 10 bases between the germline ends. DNA for the CDR3: TGTGCCACCAGTGATTCGCCAGGGTACTCCTACGAGCAGTACTTC. Translated: CATSDSPGYSYEQYF.

This clonotype was detected many times. The chain recombines TRBV6-2 or TRBV6-3 with TRBJ2-7; 10 bases agree with TRBD2. The V segment lost 2 bases and the J segment 6 bases; nucleotides outside the gene matches: 4. Germline assignment: CDR1 MNHEY and CDR2 SVGEGT. CDR3 length: 14 amino acids. CDR3: CASSYLAGESEQYF. The DNA for the CDR3 is TGTGCCAGCAGTTACCTAGCGGGAGAGAGCGAGCAGTACTTC.

This clonotype appeared a few times. The chain joins TRBV14 to TRBJ1-1; D is undetermined. CDR1 is SGHDN, CDR2 FVKESK, per germline. Trimming stripped 0 bases from V and 0 bases from J, with 11 bases between. The CDR3 covers 16 residues. The CDR3 coding sequence is TGTGCCAGCAGCCAAGAACCCGGGATGGTGAACACTGAAGCTTTCTTT. Protein product: CASSQEPGMVNTEAFF.

The chain uses TRBV27 and TRBJ1-2; D remains ambiguous. The V gene's germline CDR1 is MNHEY and CDR2 SMNVEV (reference sequence). The CDR3 is 13 amino acids. Trimming took off 8 bases at V and 1 base at J, with 11 bases between the two ends. Written as DNA, the CDR3 is TGTGCCAGCCGCGACAACCTTAACTATGGCTACACCTTC. It yields the protein CASRDNLNYGYTF.

This clonotype was counted between two and nine times. The chain carries TRBV20-1 and TRBJ2-7; TRBD2 matches at 14 bases. This CDR3 comprises 14 residues. With 3 bases clipped from V and 4 bases from J, the junction kept 2 bases outside the gene matches. Germline assignment: CDR1 DFQATT and CDR2 SNEGSKA (reference sequence). CDR3 nucleotides: TGCAGTGCTAGGGGACTAGCGGGAGAGTACGAGCAGTACTTC. Residues: CSARGLAGEYEQYF.